This TCR beta chain appears in the sequencing data of a study of blood T cell repertoires in COVID-19. This clone was observed a few times. Germline CDR1 and CDR2: SGHRS and YFSETQ. The CDR3 contains 17 residues. V shed 1 base, J shed 2 bases, and the junction held 11 bases outside the gene matches. Libraries were prepared by immunoSEQ multiplex PCR; TCRdb keeps only in-frame clonotypes and omits some of them. The repertoire has 360,000 or so clones, roughly 90% of them found once; the top ten carry approximately 1%. The gene calls are TRBV5-1 and TRBJ1-1; TRBD1 agrees at 7 bases. The sequenced sample was PBMCs or T cells enriched from blood (not recorded which). The TCR originated in a woman aged 25 to 45 who had been exposed to COVID-19. The DNA for the CDR3 is TGCGCCAGCAGCTTGCCGGGACAGAGGAACCATAACACTGAAGCTTTCTTT. It translates to CASSLPGQRNHNTEAFF.